This record concerns one T cell receptor beta chain sequence. This record belongs to a study of OX40 agonist ivuxolimab in advanced cancers. TCRdb's table, derived via immunoSEQ multiplex PCR, lists solely in-frame clones and lacks some. The table lists 60,000 to 75,000 clones, more than 70% of them singletons. CDR3 length: 16 amino acids. The chain recombines TRBV21-1 with TRBJ2-3; the table gives TRBD2 as D, unverified against the DNA. TRBV21-1 is labeled a pseudogene. The TCR sequence derives from an adult with an advanced solid tumor such as melanoma, head and neck, liver or kidney cancer. The material sequenced was CD4+ or CD8+ T cells sorted from blood, taken in a trial of the OX40 agonist ivuxolimab. In nucleotides, the CDR3 is TGTGCCAGCAGTAATAATAGCGGGACTAGCACAGATACGCAGTATTTT. It yields the protein CASSNNSGTSTDTQYF.